The 13 T cell receptor beta chains listed next were all sequenced from one sample in a study of T cell changes during pregnancy in multiple sclerosis. Profiling relied on immunoSEQ multiplex PCR, and the TCRdb table lists in-frame clones only, not all of them. Of tens of thousands of clones in the sample, 80% to 90% were seen once. This material consisted of CD8+ T cells from peripheral blood mononuclear cells, taken in the second trimester of pregnancy. These receptors all stem from a female donor with multiple sclerosis, enrolled in a pregnancy study.

This clone was found once. CDR3 protein: CASSQGTLISPQHF. The CDR3 DNA sequence: TGTGCCAGTAGTCAGGGGACCCTGATCTCGCCCCAGCATTTT. V and J are TRBV19 and TRBJ1-5; D perhaps matches TRBD1 (6 bases). Germline V lookup: CDR1 LNHDA, CDR2 SQIVND (reference sequence). V was pared by 5 bases and J by 9 bases, with 17 bases between. This CDR3 has 14 amino acids. The full variable domain, in which reference TRBV19 and TRBJ1-5 provide the parts outside the CDR3, is DGGITQSPKYLFRKEGQNVTLSCEQNLNHDAMYWYRQDPGQGLRLIYYSQIVNDFQKGDIAEGYSVSREKKESFPLTVTSAQKNPTAFYLCASSQGTLISPQHFGDGTRLSIL.

This sequence joins TRBV28 and TRBJ2-7, with D possibly TRBD2 on 5 matching bases. The length of the CDR3 is 15 residues. In germline, CDR1 is MDHEN, CDR2 SYDVKM. Trimming shortened V by 5 bases and J by 3 bases, and 17 bases separated the two germline ends. The CDR3: CASSPGSTANYEQYF. Written as DNA, the CDR3 is TGTGCCAGCAGTCCGGGATCCACAGCAAACTACGAGCAGTACTTC.

This clone was seen just once. The V and J genes are TRBV7-2 and TRBJ2-7; 8 bases agree with TRBD1. This CDR3 contains 14 residues. The V gene end was trimmed by 0 bases and the J gene end by 6 bases; junction bases not matched to a gene: 4. CDR1 SGHTA and CDR2 FQGNSA come from the germline V gene. The DNA for the CDR3 is TGTGCCAGCAGCTTAGCTCAGGGGGCGCGCGAGCAGTACTTC. It is translated as CASSLAQGAREQYF.

The chain employs TRBV27 and TRBJ1-2; weak D call: TRBD1 (5 bases). V was pared by 4 bases and J by 4 bases, with 13 bases between. CDR1 MNHEY and CDR2 SMNVEV come from the germline V gene (reference sequence). This CDR3 contains 14 residues. The CDR3 bases are TGTGCCAGCAGTTCGTACCAGGGTATCTATGGCTACACCTTC. Translating gives CASSSYQGIYGYTF.

V usage is TRBV27 and J usage is TRBJ2-6; D may be TRBD2 (5 bases). Germline CDR1 is MNHEY and CDR2 is SMNVEV (reference sequence). The CDR3 length is 17 residues. The V end was cut by 3 bases, the J end by 4 bases, with 16 bases between. CDR3 sequence: CASSLDWALEGANVLTF. In DNA, the CDR3 is TGTGCCAGCAGTTTGGACTGGGCACTGGAGGGGGCCAACGTCCTGACTTTC.

The chain joins TRBV2 to TRBJ1-1, with D unclear. CDR1 is SNHLY, CDR2 FYNNEI, per germline. The germline V and J ends were trimmed by 6 bases and 7 bases, with 6 bases remaining between them. The CDR3 extends over 10 amino acids. CDR3 coding DNA: TGTGCCAGCAGAGAGGTTGAAGCTTTCTTT. Translated, it gives CASREVEAFF. Full variable domain (remainder filled in from reference TRBV2 and TRBJ1-1): EPEVTQTPSHQVTQMGQEVILRCVPISNHLYFYWYRQILGQKVEFLVSFYNNEISEKSEIFDDQFSVERPDGSNFTLKIRSTKLEDSAMYFCASREVEAFFGQGTRLTVV.

V and J are TRBV5-8 and TRBJ1-2, with 8 bases lining up with TRBD1. Trimming cost V 6 bases and J 4 bases; bases outside gene matches: 5. This CDR3 has 13 residues. CDR1 SGHTS and CDR2 YDEGEE come from the germline V gene. CDR3 DNA sequence: TGTGCCAGCATAGGGGACAGGACCTATGGCTACACCTTC. Encoded protein: CASIGDRTYGYTF.

V gene TRBV6-1 combines with J gene TRBJ1-5, with D tentatively TRBD1 (6 bases). V lost 2 bases and J 2 bases, leaving 13 bases between the germline ends. The CDR3 runs to 16 residues. Germline CDR1 reads MNHNS; CDR2 reads SASEGT. The CDR3 sequence is CASSEFRGSGNQPQHF. The CDR3 DNA reads TGTGCCAGCAGTGAATTCAGGGGAAGTGGCAATCAGCCCCAGCATTTT.

J is TRBJ1-2 and V is TRBV27; D is possibly TRBD1 (5 bases). Trimming removed 5 bases from V and 3 bases from J, with 16 bases in between. CDR3 length: 15 amino acids. Germline lookup yields CDR1 MNHEY and CDR2 SMNVEV (reference sequence). This CDR3 is CASSPGTHGDYGYTF. As DNA, the CDR3 is TGTGCCAGCAGTCCGGGGACTCACGGGGACTATGGCTACACCTTC.

CDR3 sequence: CACLRDFSYNEQFF. The CDR3 DNA is TGTGCCTGTCTCCGGGACTTCTCCTACAATGAGCAGTTCTTC. J is TRBJ2-1 and V is TRBV30; D may be TRBD2 (6 bases). With 6 bases removed from V and 0 bases from J, the gap between germline ends came to 12 bases. CDR1 and CDR2 from the germline V gene are GTSNPN and SVGIG (reference sequence). The CDR3 loop spans 14 amino acids.

The chain carries TRBV5-1 and TRBJ2-5, with 7 bases lining up with TRBD2. The V gene's germline CDR1 is SGHRS and CDR2 YFSETQ. The CDR3 is 18 amino acids. V dropped 1 base and J dropped 4; count of bases not matched to a gene: 16. The CDR3 reads CASSLYSLRESYGETQYF. The CDR3 DNA follows: TGCGCCAGCAGCTTGTATTCGTTGCGGGAGAGTTATGGAGAGACCCAGTACTTC.

In DNA, the CDR3 is TGCGCCAGCAGCGATAATACAGGGGTCGGGGAGCTGTTTTTT. Protein product: CASSDNTGVGELFF. The chain carries TRBV5-1 and TRBJ2-2; the match to TRBD1 covers 7 bases. The CDR3 loop spans 14 amino acids. Germline-derived CDR1 and CDR2 are SGHRS and YFSETQ. V lost 4 bases and J lost 7; bases outside the gene matches: 7. Drawing the rest from reference TRBV5-1 and TRBJ2-2, the complete variable domain is KAGVTQTPRYLIKTRGQQVTLSCSPISGHRSVSWYQQTPGQGLQFLFEYFSETQRNKGNFPGRFSGRQFSNSRSEMNVSTLELGDSALYLCASSDNTGVGELFFGEGSRLTVL.

This clone came up once. The gene calls are TRBV11-2 and TRBJ2-7, with 11 bases that match TRBD2. The CDR3 covers 15 residues. Germline CDR1 is SGHAT and CDR2 is FQNNGV. J lost 0 bases, V lost 3 bases, and 1 base had no gene match. Here the CDR3 reads CASSFTSGSSYEQYF. CDR3 bases: TGTGCCAGCAGCTTCACTAGCGGGAGCTCCTACGAGCAGTACTTC.